The rows below give T cell receptor beta chains drawn from one sample of a study of identical twins. TCRdb reprocessed the 5' RACE reads via MiXCR and lists one record per CDR3 protein. The top ten clones hold about 1.5% of a sample with around 960,000 distinct CDR3 sequences, around an eighth of them seen once. These records were also assigned to another study, of yellow fever vaccine responses in identical twins.

The sequenced material came from PBMCs. Source of these receptors: a woman aged 18-30 years in good health. Each CDR3 is given with its conserved first and last residue. The D gene is left open where the match is weak. The size of a clone is reported for some rows only, either as once, few or many, or as a class for expanded clones.

D	V	J	size	CDR3	DNA
.	TRBV7-3	TRBJ2-3	.	CASSLRDETALHF	TGTGCCAGCAGCTTACGCGACGAAACAGCGCTGCATTTT
.	TRBV12-3/TRBV12-4	TRBJ1-1	few	CASSFTPSGDTEAFF	TGTGCCAGCAGTTTTACCCCCTCGGGGGACACTGAAGCTTTCTTT
TRBD1	TRBV2	TRBJ1-6	.	CASSERARQGVSPLHF	TGTGCCAGCAGCGAAAGGGCAAGACAGGGCGTCTCACCCCTCCACTTT
.	TRBV28	TRBJ1-6	.	CASTAQATNSPLHF	TGTGCCAGCACCGCACAGGCCACCAATTCACCCCTCCACTTT
.	TRBV2	TRBJ2-2	.	CASSGGISGAGELFF	TGTGCCAGCAGTGGGGGTATCTCCGGGGCCGGGGAGCTGTTTTTT
.	TRBV12-3/TRBV12-4	TRBJ2-3	.	CASSPGGTISTDTQYF	TGTGCCAGCAGTCCTGGCGGGACGATTAGCACAGATACGCAGTATTTT
.	TRBV12-3/TRBV12-4	TRBJ2-3	.	CASSLQAGSRTDTQYF	TGTGCCAGCAGTTTACAGGCGGGGTCTAGGACAGATACGCAGTATTTT
TRBD2	TRBV9	TRBJ2-1	many	CASSVGIGGALIDEQFF	TGTGCCAGCAGCGTAGGGATCGGGGGGGCCTTAATTGATGAGCAGTTCTTC
TRBD1	TRBV27	TRBJ2-5	once	CASSFTLGTAEETQYF	TGTGCCAGCAGTTTCACGCTAGGGACAGCGGAAGAGACCCAGTACTTC
.	TRBV5-1	TRBJ2-5	few	CASSFYSGPQETQYF	TGCGCCAGCAGCTTTTATTCGGGGCCCCAAGAGACCCAGTACTTC
.	TRBV3-1	TRBJ2-6	.	CASSQISRTGANVLTF	TGTGCCAGCAGCCAAATCTCGAGGACTGGGGCCAACGTCCTGACTTTC
TRBD2	TRBV20-1	TRBJ2-5	.	CSARDQNLGAGGPQETQYF	TGCAGTGCTAGAGATCAAAATCTTGGAGCGGGGGGGCCCCAAGAGACCCAGTACTTC
TRBD2	TRBV10-3	TRBJ2-5	.	CAIRASGGPQETQYF	TGTGCCATCAGGGCTAGCGGGGGGCCACAAGAGACCCAGTACTTC
.	TRBV19	TRBJ2-3	many	CASSMPGTDTQYF	TGTGCCAGTAGTATGCCCGGGACAGATACGCAGTATTTT
TRBD2	TRBV9	TRBJ2-7	few	CASSVASGGPFEQYF	TGTGCCAGCAGCGTAGCCTCGGGAGGGCCTTTCGAGCAGTACTTC
.	TRBV19	TRBJ2-1	.	CASSGRSIEQFF	TGTGCCAGTAGCGGGAGATCCATTGAGCAGTTCTTC
.	TRBV4-2	TRBJ2-5	few	CASSQGDRSQETQYF	TGTGCCAGCAGCCAGGGCGACAGGAGCCAAGAGACCCAGTACTTC
TRBD1	TRBV4-1	TRBJ1-1	few	CASSQDQGGRTTEAFF	TGCGCCAGCAGCCAAGATCAGGGGGGGCGGACCACTGAAGCTTTCTTT
TRBD1	TRBV2	TRBJ1-1	many	CARQDRVDTEAFF	TGTGCCAGACAGGACAGGGTGGACACTGAAGCTTTCTTT
TRBD1	TRBV19	TRBJ2-6	.	CASSMMGQGRAGANVLTF	TGTGCCAGTAGTATGATGGGACAGGGTAGAGCTGGGGCCAACGTCCTGACTTTC
TRBD2	TRBV5-1	TRBJ2-1	few	CASSLGDYSNEQFF	TGCGCCAGCAGCTTGGGGGACTATTCCAATGAGCAGTTCTTC
TRBD1	TRBV2	TRBJ1-5	many	CASARDRGTGSNQPQHF	TGTGCCAGCGCCCGGGACAGGGGGACGGGGAGCAATCAGCCCCAGCATTTT
TRBD2	TRBV20-1	TRBJ2-7	.	CSAKVGLAGYEQYF	TGCAGTGCTAAGGTGGGACTAGCGGGGTATGAGCAGTACTTC
TRBD1	TRBV29-1	TRBJ1-5	.	CSVRGGGNQPQHF	TGCAGCGTTAGAGGGGGCGGCAATCAGCCCCAGCATTTT
.	TRBV20-1	TRBJ2-5	.	CSARGITKQETQYF	TGCAGTGCTAGAGGTATCACCAAACAAGAGACCCAGTACTTC
TRBD1	TRBV9	TRBJ2-2	few	CASSSRTGRGELFF	TGTGCCAGCAGCTCCCGGACAGGCCGGGGGGAGCTGTTTTTT
.	TRBV6-1	TRBJ2-3	.	CASTIGGTLGTDTQYF	TGTGCCAGCACTATAGGGGGAACTCTGGGCACAGATACGCAGTATTTT